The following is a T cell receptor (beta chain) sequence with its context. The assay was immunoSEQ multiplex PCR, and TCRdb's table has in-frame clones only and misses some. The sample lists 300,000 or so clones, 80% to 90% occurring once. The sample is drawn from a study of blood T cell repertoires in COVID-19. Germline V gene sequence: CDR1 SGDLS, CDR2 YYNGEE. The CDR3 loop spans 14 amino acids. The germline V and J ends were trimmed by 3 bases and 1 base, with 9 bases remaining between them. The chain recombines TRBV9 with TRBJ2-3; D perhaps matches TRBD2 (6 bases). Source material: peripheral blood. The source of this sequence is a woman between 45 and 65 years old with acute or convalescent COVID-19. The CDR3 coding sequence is TGTGCCAGCAGCGGTGTAGCGGGCACAGATACGCAGTATTTT. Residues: CASSGVAGTDTQYF. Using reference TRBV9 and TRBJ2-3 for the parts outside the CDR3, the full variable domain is DSGVTQTPKHLITATGQRVTLRCSPRSGDLSVYWYQQSLDQGLQFLIQYYNGEERAKGNILERFSAQQFPDLHSELNLSSLELGDSALYFCASSGVAGTDTQYFGPGTRLTVL.